This TCR beta chain was sequenced in a study of blood T cell repertoires in COVID-19. CDR1 and CDR2 (germline): SNHLY, FYNNEI. Trimming shortened V by 6 bases and J by 5 bases, and 8 bases separated the two germline ends. The CDR3 is 12 residues long. The method was immunoSEQ multiplex PCR; TCRdb's version includes in-frame clones alone and lacks a portion of them. This repertoire shows over 80,000 clones, over 75% found once; its top ten account for 15% to 20%. Material for sequencing was peripheral blood. The rearrangement links TRBV2 to TRBJ1-5; D might be TRBD1 (5 bases). This sequence was found in a human donor in a cohort sampled during active COVID-19. The CDR3 spells CASRDTHQPQHF. CDR3 DNA sequence: TGTGCCAGCAGGGACACCCATCAGCCCCAGCATTTT.